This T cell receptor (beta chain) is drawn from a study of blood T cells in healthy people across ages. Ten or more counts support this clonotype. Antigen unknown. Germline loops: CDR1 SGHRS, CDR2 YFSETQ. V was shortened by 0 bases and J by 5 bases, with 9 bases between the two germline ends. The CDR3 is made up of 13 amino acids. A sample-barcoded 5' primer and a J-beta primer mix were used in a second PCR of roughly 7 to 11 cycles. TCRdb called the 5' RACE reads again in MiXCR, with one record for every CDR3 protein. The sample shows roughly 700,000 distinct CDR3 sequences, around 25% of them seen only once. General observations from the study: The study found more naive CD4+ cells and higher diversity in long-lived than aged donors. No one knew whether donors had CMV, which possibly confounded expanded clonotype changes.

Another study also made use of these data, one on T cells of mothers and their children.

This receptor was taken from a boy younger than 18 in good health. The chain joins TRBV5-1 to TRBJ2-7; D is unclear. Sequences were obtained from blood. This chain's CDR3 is CASSLERADEQYF. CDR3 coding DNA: TGCGCCAGCAGCTTGGAGCGCGCCGACGAGCAGTACTTC.